The next 31 T cell receptor beta chains were all read from a single sample in a study of T-cell memory formation after mild COVID-19. Each CDR3 protein gets one entry after TCRdb re-called the 5' RACE reads with MiXCR. This sample yields 350,000 to 450,000 distinct CDR3 sequences, of which roughly a quarter are seen a single time; around 8.1% belongs to the top ten. The specimen was PBMCs or a T cell subset sorted from them (not recorded which). These receptors all stem from an adult woman who had mild COVID-19 (a few samples of this study predate the infection). Cell type and time point are not known.

This chain links TRBV14 with TRBJ1-1, with 9 nucleotides matching TRBD1. The V gene's germline CDR1 is SGHDN and CDR2 FVKESK. This CDR3 spans 15 amino acids. With 3 bases clipped from V and 6 bases from J, the junction kept 8 bases outside the gene matches. The CDR3 DNA is TGTGCCAGCAGCCAGATGACAGGGGGTAACTCTGAAGCTTTCTTT. Encoded protein: CASSQMTGGNSEAFF.

This clonotype was seen a few times. This CDR3 reads CASSYPRTGTSGYTF. Here the CDR3 DNA reads TGTGCCAGCAGCTACCCCCGGACAGGCACGTCGGGCTACACCTTC. This rearrangement joins TRBV5-4 to TRBJ1-2, with 7 positions matching TRBD1. V was clipped by 3 bases and J by 8 bases; unmatched bases: 13. This CDR3 comprises 15 residues. Germline CDR1 is SGHNT and CDR2 is YYREEE (reference sequence).

This clonotype was counted a few times. The V call is TRBV6-2 or TRBV6-3, the J call TRBJ2-3, with 9 bases aligning to TRBD2. This CDR3 has 15 residues. CDR1 is MNHEY, CDR2 SVGEGT, per germline. With 2 bases clipped from V and 10 bases from J, the junction kept 10 bases outside the gene matches. The DNA of the CDR3 is TGTGCCAGCAGTTACGAGGGCGGGAGGGCCGCCTCGCAGTATTTT. Amino acid sequence: CASSYEGGRAASQYF.

This clonotype came up a few times. One end of the junction fails to match germline, which may point to a read error. The chain is built from TRBV7-7 and TRBJ2-5; TRBD1 or TRBD2 may be the D gene (5 bases each). Germline CDR1 and CDR2: SSHAT and FNYEAQ (reference sequence). This CDR3 region has 16 residues. The CDR3 region is CASSAGSGGSQETQYF. The CDR3 DNA sequence: TGTGCTAGCAGCGCAGGGAGCGGAGGTAGCCAAGAGACCCAGTACTTC.

The J gene is TRBJ2-7, the V gene TRBV12-3 or TRBV12-4; D could derive from TRBD1 or TRBD2 (6 bases each). The CDR3 contains 16 residues. V was cut by 6 bases and J by 0 bases, with 18 bases left in between. CDR3 nucleotides: TGTGCCAGCAGCCCATTCTGGGGGGCCCTCTCCTACGAGCAGTACTTC. This translates into CASSPFWGALSYEQYF.

This chain connects TRBV7-2 to TRBJ1-2, with D perhaps TRBD1 (5 bases). The CDR3 length is 14 residues. V dropped 5 bases and J dropped 4 bases, with 14 bases sitting between them. The germline V gene encodes CDR1 SGHTA and CDR2 FQGNSA. The CDR3 DNA sequence: TGTGCCAGCAGCCCTTTGCCAGGGATCTATGGCTACACCTTC. This codes for CASSPLPGIYGYTF.

V usage is TRBV6-1 and J usage is TRBJ2-2; D not resolved. Germline lookup yields CDR1 MNHNS and CDR2 SASEGT. The CDR3 is 13 amino acids. V gave up 4 bases and J gave up 5 bases, with 8 bases separating them. As DNA, the CDR3 is TGTGCCAGCAGTGGGGCAGTGACCGGGGAGCTGTTTTTT. Translating it yields CASSGAVTGELFF.

This clonotype was recorded a few times. The chain uses TRBV7-6 and TRBJ2-2; D tentatively fits TRBD1 or TRBD2 (5 bases each). Between the trimmed V and J ends, which lost 1 base and 4 bases, there was a span of 10 bases. This CDR3 is built from 15 residues. From germline, CDR1 is SGHVS and CDR2 FNYEAQ. In DNA form, the CDR3 reads TGTGCCAGCAGCTTAGTCCCCGGGGCCACCGGGGAGCTGTTTTTT. Encoded protein: CASSLVPGATGELFF.

The genes are TRBV18 and TRBJ2-7; TRBD2 matches at 11 bases. This CDR3 is built from 15 residues. CDR1 is KGHSH, CDR2 LQKENI, per germline. Unmatched junction bases numbered 2, after V lost 0 bases and J lost 4 bases. This CDR3 reads CASSPPLAGVYEQYF. The CDR3 DNA reads TGTGCCAGCTCACCACCACTAGCGGGAGTGTACGAGCAGTACTTC.

The chain links TRBV6-5 to TRBJ1-6, with 9 bases lining up with TRBD1. CDR1 is MNHEY, CDR2 SVGAGI, per germline. V trimming: 0 bases; J trimming: 10 bases; junction bases outside the gene matches: 1. There are 14 residues in the CDR3. The CDR3 protein is CASSYSGTGSPLHF. CDR3 nucleotide sequence: TGTGCCAGCAGTTACTCGGGGACAGGGTCACCCCTCCACTTT.

This clonotype appeared a few times. The chain employs TRBV6-5 and TRBJ1-3; 7 nucleotides match TRBD1. J lost 1 base, V lost 0 bases, and 3 bases had no gene match. The CDR3 runs 16 residues. CDR1 and CDR2 from the germline V gene are MNHEY and SVGAGI. CDR3: CASSYSEGASGNTIYF. The CDR3 DNA reads TGTGCCAGCAGTTACTCGGAGGGGGCATCTGGAAACACCATATATTTT.

The chain joins TRBV3-1 to TRBJ2-1; a weak D match, TRBD2 (7 bases). The CDR3 is 15 residues long. Germline V lookup: CDR1 LGHDT, CDR2 YNNKEL (reference sequence). Trimming cost V 6 bases and J 5 bases, with 17 bases left between them. The CDR3 protein is CASRRNGGPHNEQFF. CDR3 bases: TGTGCCAGCAGACGAAACGGGGGGCCGCACAATGAGCAGTTCTTC.

The chain links TRBV5-1 to TRBJ2-7; 8 bases align to TRBD2. The CDR3 covers 13 residues. CDR1 SGHRS and CDR2 YFSETQ come from the germline V gene. Germline trimming cut 2 bases from V and 4 bases from J; bases unmatched to any gene: 2. CDR3 bases: TGCGCCAGCAGCTTTCGGGAGGGTTACGAGCAGTACTTC. It translates to CASSFREGYEQYF.

This clonotype was detected a few times. J is TRBJ2-3 and V is TRBV12-3 or TRBV12-4, with TRBD1 matching over 7 bases. Germline trimming cut 3 bases from V and 1 base from J; bases unmatched to any gene: 7. The CDR3 length is 16 residues. CDR3 nucleotide sequence: TGTGCCAGCAGTTTTCCCGGGGACAGACGCACAGATACGCAGTATTTT. Translating gives CASSFPGDRRTDTQYF.

This clonotype has more than one count but fewer than ten. The rearrangement uses TRBV19 and TRBJ2-2; 12 bases align to TRBD2. Trimming removed 7 bases from V and 6 bases from J; junction bases left unmatched: 12. Germline loops: CDR1 LNHDA, CDR2 SQIVND (reference sequence). The CDR3 extends over 17 amino acids. The CDR3 is CASTSTWTSGIPGELFF. CDR3 coding DNA: TGTGCCAGTACCTCGACATGGACTAGCGGGATCCCCGGGGAGCTGTTTTTT.

This clonotype was seen a handful of times. The J gene is TRBJ2-5, the V gene TRBV29-1; no clear D gene. The CDR3 is made up of 11 amino acids. Trimming took 4 bases from V and 5 from J, leaving 8 bases between them. CDR1 and CDR2 (germline): SQVTM, ANQGSEA. CDR3 amino acids: CSVGIRETQYF. In nucleotides, the CDR3 is TGCAGCGTTGGGATAAGGGAGACCCAGTACTTC.

This clonotype has a handful of counts. This chain links TRBV11-2 with TRBJ1-1, with 8 bases fitting TRBD1. The CDR3 has 16 residues. In germline, CDR1 is SGHAT, CDR2 FQNNGV. After removal of 3 bases from V and 1 base from J, the junction contained 7 bases not matched to a gene. DNA for the CDR3: TGTGCCAGCAGCTTGGGCCAGGGGGCGGGGAACACTGAAGCTTTCTTT. This codes for CASSLGQGAGNTEAFF.

V is TRBV7-9 and J is TRBJ2-2; TRBD1 agrees at 7 bases. Germline V gives CDR1 SEHNR, CDR2 FQNEAQ (reference sequence). Trimming took 5 bases from V and 1 from J; bases not matched to a gene: 4. The CDR3 runs 15 residues. The CDR3 coding sequence is TGTGCCAGCAGCCCGACAGGGAGGAACACCGGGGAGCTGTTTTTT. This sequence encodes CASSPTGRNTGELFF.

The chain combines TRBV7-8 with TRBJ2-1, with 10 bases fitting TRBD1. After removal of 5 bases from V and 0 bases from J, the junction contained 4 bases not matched to a gene. Germline V gene lookup returns CDR1 SGHVS and CDR2 FQNEAQ. The CDR3 has 16 residues. CDR3 protein: CASSQWTGGSYNEQFF. The CDR3 coding sequence is TGTGCCAGCAGCCAATGGACAGGGGGCTCCTACAATGAGCAGTTCTTC. The whole variable domain, remainder taken from reference TRBV7-8 and TRBJ2-1, is GAGVSQSPRYKVAKRGQDVALRCDPISGHVSLFWYQQALGQGPEFLTYFQNEAQLDKSGLPSDRFFAERPEGSVSTLKIQRTQQEDSAVYLCASSQWTGGSYNEQFFGPGTRLTVL.

There are a few counts of this clonotype. This chain connects TRBV5-1 to TRBJ2-4; D remains ambiguous. Trimming shortened V by 0 bases and J by 0 bases, and 4 bases separated the two germline ends. The V gene's germline CDR1 is SGHRS and CDR2 YFSETQ. The CDR3 loop spans 14 amino acids. The CDR3 DNA follows: TGCGCCAGCAGCTTGGGGACAGCCAAAAACATTCAGTACTTC. Amino acids: CASSLGTAKNIQYF.

CDR3 sequence reads: CASSTGTDYEQYF. The CDR3 DNA follows: TGCGCCAGCAGTACCGGGACAGACTACGAGCAGTACTTC. V and J are TRBV10-1 and TRBJ2-7; the match to TRBD1 covers 7 bases. V lost 5 bases to trimming and J lost 3 bases; unmatched junction nucleotides: 4. CDR1 is WNHNN, CDR2 SYGVQD, per germline (reference sequence). This CDR3 has 13 amino acids.

The chain uses TRBV20-1 and TRBJ2-7; 10 nucleotides agree with TRBD1. V gave up 6 bases and J gave up 4 bases; unmatched junction bases: 9. From germline, CDR1 is DFQATT and CDR2 SNEGSKA (reference sequence). The CDR3 sequence is 14 residues long. In DNA, the CDR3 is TGCAGTGCCAGAAGGGACAGGGGTACATACGAGCAGTACTTC. Protein product: CSARRDRGTYEQYF.

Written as DNA, the CDR3 is TGTGCCAGCAGCGCCCCAGCGGGGGCAGGATATTCACCCCTCCACTTT. It translates to CASSAPAGAGYSPLHF. The rearrangement links TRBV9 to TRBJ1-6; D is perhaps TRBD1 (6 bases). V was clipped by 3 bases and J by 8 bases, with 18 bases between them. Germline CDR1 reads SGDLS; CDR2 reads YYNGEE. CDR3 length equals 16 residues.

J is TRBJ2-7 and V is TRBV5-5, with 16 bases matching TRBD2. This CDR3 contains 19 residues. The trim removed 4 bases at V and 3 bases at J, leaving 13 bases unmatched. Germline assignment: CDR1 SGHKS and CDR2 YYEKEE (reference sequence). CDR3 DNA sequence: TGTGCCAGCAGCCCGGTGTCCGGGACTAGCGGGAGGGCTCTCTACGAGCAGTACTTC. It codes for CASSPVSGTSGRALYEQYF.

V and J are TRBV12-3 or TRBV12-4 and TRBJ2-3; 7 bases map to TRBD2. The CDR3 contains 11 residues. Trimming at V came to 5 bases and at J to 14 bases, leaving 7 bases not matched to a gene. The CDR3 loop reads CASSPGLDPYF. Here the CDR3 DNA reads TGTGCCAGCAGTCCCGGACTAGATCCGTATTTT.

This chain joins TRBV5-1 and TRBJ2-4; D is unresolved. The germline gives CDR1 SGHRS, CDR2 YFSETQ. Trimming removed 3 bases from V and 0 bases from J, with 13 bases in between. The CDR3 contains 16 residues. The CDR3 is CASSSDAALAKNIQYF. The CDR3 nucleotides read TGCGCCAGCAGCTCGGACGCGGCTCTAGCCAAAAACATTCAGTACTTC.

The genes are TRBV9 and TRBJ2-5; D unresolved. CDR3 size: 14 residues. Germline CDR1 is SGDLS and CDR2 is YYNGEE. The V end lost 3 bases, the J end lost 4 bases, and 13 bases lay between the germline ends. CDR3: CASSASPRGETQYF. As DNA, the CDR3 is TGTGCCAGCAGCGCCTCGCCCCGAGGAGAGACCCAGTACTTC.

The rearrangement joins TRBV6-4 to TRBJ2-7, with D uncertain. Germline V lookup: CDR1 MRHNA, CDR2 SNTAGT. Trimming stripped 11 bases from V and 3 bases from J, with 5 bases between. The CDR3 totals 9 residues. In DNA, the CDR3 is TGTGCCGTCGTCTACGAGCAGTACTTC. Amino acid sequence: CAVVYEQYF.

This clonotype has a handful of counts. The chain's CDR3 is CASSPPTGRVDNQPQHF. For the CDR3, the DNA is TGTGCCAGCAGTCCCCCGACAGGGCGAGTGGACAATCAGCCCCAGCATTTT. The chain carries TRBV2 and TRBJ1-5, with 7 bases lining up with TRBD1. CDR1 and CDR2 (germline): SNHLY, FYNNEI. V lost 5 bases to trimming and J lost 3 bases; unmatched junction nucleotides: 13. This CDR3 is 17 amino acids long.

The chain couples TRBV12-3 or TRBV12-4 to TRBJ1-5; D gene ambiguous. Trimming pared 6 bases from V and 5 bases from J, leaving 14 bases between. CDR3 length: 14 residues. The CDR3 protein is CASRFGGPDQPQHF. DNA for the CDR3: TGTGCCAGCAGATTCGGAGGTCCTGATCAGCCCCAGCATTTT.

This clonotype occurred a few times. This rearrangement joins TRBV10-3 to TRBJ1-1, with D possibly TRBD1 on 6 matching bases. The V gene's germline CDR1 is ENHRY and CDR2 SYGVKD. Trimming stripped 6 bases from V and 6 bases from J, with 14 bases between. The CDR3 consists of 13 residues. The CDR3 coding sequence is TGTGCCATCAGGACAGGATGGATGGCTGAAGCTTTCTTT. This encodes CAIRTGWMAEAFF.